This TCR beta chain was obtained from a study of neurological immune-mediated disorders. A 10-nucleotide random UMI tagged transcripts in template-switch 5'RACE cDNA synthesis. Each CDR3 protein is one row after TCRdb ran MiXCR on the 5' RACE reads. The sample has tens of thousands of distinct CDR3 sequences, roughly 10% seen once. Time point noted: longitudinal time-point 1 (baseline). This CDR3 has 14 residues. Germline CDR1 and CDR2: SGHAT and FQNNGV. V was cut by 5 bases and J by 3 bases, with 10 bases left in between. This clonotype was recorded many times. The gene calls are TRBV11-2 and TRBJ2-2; D ambiguous. This TCR was sampled from a man younger than 40 in good health. Input material: PBMCs. Here the CDR3 DNA reads TGTGCCAGCAGCCCCAGGATGGACACCGGGGAGCTGTTTTTT. This codes for CASSPRMDTGELFF.